These 25 T cell receptor beta chains share one sample of origin, sequenced in a study of response to subunit inactivated influenza vaccine. Each CDR3 protein gets one entry after TCRdb re-called the RT-PCR reads with MiXCR. Of about 310,000 distinct CDR3 sequences in the sample, 20% to 25% are singletons; the top ten hold roughly a tenth. Specimen: PBMCs from blood, collected about 20 months after vaccination. The receptors were sampled from a man between 50 and 69 years old who received an inactivated influenza vaccine.

The J gene is TRBJ2-5, the V gene TRBV4-2; TRBD1 aligns across 11 bases. From germline, CDR1 is LGHNA and CDR2 YNFKEQ. Germline trimming cut 1 base from V and 4 bases from J; bases unmatched to any gene: 2. This CDR3 has 15 residues. The DNA for the CDR3 is TGTGCCAGCAGCCAAGGGACAGGGGGCACAGAGACCCAGTACTTC. Translation gives CASSQGTGGTETQYF.

This chain links TRBV10-3 with TRBJ1-2; D gene uncertain. Trimming took 2 bases from V and 4 from J, leaving 14 bases between them. The CDR3 has 15 residues. The germline V gene has CDR1 ENHRY and CDR2 SYGVKD. The chain's CDR3 is CAISETGPAPYGYTF. The CDR3 DNA reads TGTGCCATCAGTGAGACCGGACCGGCGCCCTATGGCTACACCTTC.

This clonotype was seen a handful of times. V usage is TRBV7-9 and J usage is TRBJ1-1; 8 nucleotides match TRBD1. Losses at the gene ends were 4 bases for V and 6 bases for J; bases not matched to a gene: 4. This CDR3 region has 13 residues. Looked up from germline, CDR1 is SEHNR and CDR2 is FQNEAQ (reference sequence). CDR3 residues: CASSWGQESEAFF. The CDR3 DNA reads TGTGCCAGCAGCTGGGGACAGGAGTCTGAAGCTTTCTTT.

This clonotype occurred a few times. The chain joins TRBV20-1 to TRBJ1-5; the D gene is possibly TRBD1 (5 bases). Germline CDR1 and CDR2: DFQATT and SNEGSKA (reference sequence). The V end lost 1 base, the J end lost 1 base, and 14 bases lay between the germline ends. The CDR3 consists of 16 residues. The CDR3, as DNA: TGCAGTGCTAGAGGTCCCAGGGCGGTGAGCAATCAGCCCCAGCATTTT. It yields the protein CSARGPRAVSNQPQHF.

The chain carries TRBV4-2 and TRBJ2-3; 9 bases are shared with TRBD1. Unmatched junction bases numbered 3, after V lost 0 bases and J lost 2 bases. In germline, CDR1 is LGHNA, CDR2 YNFKEQ. The CDR3 is 16 amino acids. The CDR3 sequence is CASSQDTGGITDTQYF. The CDR3 coding sequence is TGTGCCAGCAGCCAAGATACAGGGGGCATCACAGATACGCAGTATTTT.

Comments on this clonotype: Mismatch with germline at one junction end may stem from a read error. The chain is built from TRBV3-1 and TRBJ1-1; possibly TRBD1 for D (6 bases). This CDR3 is 17 amino acids long. Germline lookup yields CDR1 LGHDT and CDR2 YNNKEL (reference sequence). CDR3 nucleotides: TGTACCAGCAGCCAAGATCGTTTACAGGGAGGGGGCACTGAAGCTTTCTTT. It translates to CTSSQDRLQGGGTEAFF.

This clonotype was detected a few times. This chain uses TRBV30 with TRBJ2-7, with TRBD1 as a possible D gene (5 bases). The length of the CDR3 is 15 residues. V dropped 3 bases and J dropped 5 bases, with 20 bases sitting between them. The V gene's germline CDR1 is GTSNPN and CDR2 SVGIG (reference sequence). CDR3 DNA: TGTGCCTGGAGCCTCGGCCAGGGAAGAAGGCACGAGCAGTACTTC. Translation: CAWSLGQGRRHEQYF.

This clonotype occurred a few times. The rearrangement links TRBV20-1 to TRBJ2-7; maybe TRBD1 (5 bases). The germline V gene encodes CDR1 DFQATT and CDR2 SNEGSKA (reference sequence). V was cut by 5 bases and J by 2 bases, with 16 bases left in between. The CDR3 extends over 14 amino acids. CDR3 region: CSAGRRGWTYEQYF. Written as DNA, the CDR3 is TGCAGTGCTGGAAGAAGGGGCTGGACCTACGAGCAGTACTTC.

The rearrangement uses TRBV4-3 and TRBJ2-7; 8 bases agree with TRBD1. The V gene's germline CDR1 is LGHNA and CDR2 YSLEER. With 4 bases clipped from V and 4 bases from J, the junction kept 9 bases outside the gene matches. The CDR3 covers 15 residues. CDR3 in DNA: TGCGCCAGCAGCCCCCAACGACAGGGGATATACGAGCAGTACTTC. This translates into CASSPQRQGIYEQYF.

A few counts support this clonotype. The chain employs TRBV7-3 and TRBJ2-7; D is possibly TRBD1 or TRBD2 (6 bases each). The CDR3 runs to 13 residues. V dropped 5 bases and J dropped 3 bases, with 11 bases sitting between them. CDR1 is SGHTA, CDR2 FQGTGA, per germline. The CDR3 DNA follows: TGTGCCAGCAGCCCACAGGGAGGCTACGAGCAGTACTTC. Its translation is CASSPQGGYEQYF. The full variable domain, rest sourced from reference TRBV7-3 and TRBJ2-7, is GAGVSQTPSNKVTEKGKYVELRCDPISGHTALYWYRQSLGQGPEFLIYFQGTGAADDSGLPNDRFFAVRPEGSVSTLKIQRTERGDSAVYLCASSPQGGYEQYFGPGTRLTVT.

This chain links TRBV7-8 with TRBJ1-5; 8 bases are a match to TRBD1. V shed 5 bases, J shed 5 bases, and the junction held 14 bases outside the gene matches. The CDR3 extends over 17 amino acids. Germline-derived CDR1 and CDR2 are SGHVS and FQNEAQ. The CDR3, as DNA: TGTGCCAGCAGCGCCCCTCAATACCGGGACAGGCATCAGCCCCAGCATTTT. This codes for CASSAPQYRDRHQPQHF.

A few counts support this clonotype. The rearrangement joins TRBV12-3 or TRBV12-4 to TRBJ1-5; no definite D call. CDR3 size: 13 residues. Trimming removed 3 bases at V and 9 bases at J, with 12 bases between. DNA of the CDR3: TGTGCCAGCAGTTTGGTCCGGGAAACGCCCCAGCATTTT. Translated, it gives CASSLVRETPQHF.

There are a few counts of this clonotype. The rearrangement uses TRBV5-5 and TRBJ1-1, with D unresolved. Germline lookup yields CDR1 SGHKS and CDR2 YYEKEE (reference sequence). The germline V and J ends were trimmed by 0 bases and 4 bases, with 16 bases remaining between them. CDR3 length: 16 amino acids. The CDR3 is CASSLVGVRLGTEAFF. The DNA of the CDR3 is TGTGCCAGCAGCTTGGTTGGTGTGAGGTTGGGCACTGAAGCTTTCTTT.

This chain joins TRBV4-3 and TRBJ2-1; D is ambiguous. The V end was cut by 0 bases, the J end by 0 bases, with 6 bases between. CDR1 is LGHNA, CDR2 YSLEER, per germline. The CDR3 runs 15 residues. The CDR3 here is CASSQEYSSYNEQFF. The CDR3 DNA follows: TGCGCCAGCAGCCAAGAGTACTCCTCCTACAATGAGCAGTTCTTC.

This chain links TRBV28 with TRBJ1-5; the match to TRBD1 covers 7 bases. Germline values: CDR1 MDHEN, CDR2 SYDVKM. The V segment lost 7 bases and the J segment 0 bases; nucleotides outside the gene matches: 6. The CDR3 is 15 residues long. The CDR3 nucleotides are TGTGCCAGCACCAATGCAGGGGGTAGCAATCAGCCCCAGCATTTT. This encodes CASTNAGGSNQPQHF.

A few counts support this clonotype. The chain recombines TRBV14 with TRBJ1-3; D ambiguous. The germline V and J ends were trimmed by 0 bases and 0 bases, with 9 bases remaining between them. This CDR3 region has 16 residues. Germline assignment: CDR1 SGHDN and CDR2 FVKESK. The CDR3 loop is CASSQDVVGSGNTIYF. CDR3 coding DNA: TGTGCCAGCAGCCAAGACGTCGTGGGCTCTGGAAACACCATATATTTT.

V is TRBV20-1 and J is TRBJ2-4, with TRBD2 as a possible D gene (5 bases). Germline V gives CDR1 DFQATT, CDR2 SNEGSKA (reference sequence). V lost 6 bases and J lost 2, with 23 bases in between. CDR3 size: 17 residues. CDR3 nucleotide sequence: TGCAGTGCCCCGATTCTAGCATCGCCTTGGACCAAAAACATTCAGTACTTC. Amino acid sequence: CSAPILASPWTKNIQYF.

The chain has TRBV28 and TRBJ2-1; D unresolved. Germline-derived CDR1 and CDR2 are MDHEN and SYDVKM. The V end lost 7 bases, the J end lost 5 bases, and 6 bases lay between the germline ends. The CDR3 covers 11 residues. CDR3 protein: CASILDNEQFF. CDR3 DNA sequence: TGTGCCAGCATCTTGGACAATGAGCAGTTCTTC.

The chain uses TRBV12-3 or TRBV12-4 and TRBJ1-6; tentative D call: TRBD1 (6 bases). Trimming took off 5 bases at V and 7 bases at J, with 18 bases between the two ends. This CDR3 contains 16 residues. The CDR3 protein is CASSPRTVGRNSPLHF. DNA for the CDR3: TGTGCCAGCAGTCCACGGACAGTAGGGCGCAATTCACCCCTCCACTTT.

V and J are TRBV9 and TRBJ2-5; D gene uncertain. The V end was cut by 0 bases, the J end by 0 bases, with 9 bases between. The CDR3 runs to 15 residues. Germline V gene lookup returns CDR1 SGDLS and CDR2 YYNGEE. The CDR3 spells CASSVGARNQETQYF. The CDR3 DNA reads as TGTGCCAGCAGCGTAGGGGCGCGCAACCAAGAGACCCAGTACTTC.

A few counts support this clonotype. The chain uses TRBV7-9 and TRBJ1-4, with 7 bases aligning to TRBD1. The V gene end was trimmed by 5 bases and the J gene end by 0 bases; junction bases not matched to a gene: 6. CDR1 SEHNR and CDR2 FQNEAQ come from the germline V gene (reference sequence). This CDR3 comprises 16 residues. The CDR3 region has the DNA TGTGCCAGCAGCGTGGGACAGACAACAACTAATGAAAAACTGTTTTTT. Translating gives CASSVGQTTTNEKLFF.

In this sample, this clonotype turned up a few times. The chain joins TRBV19 to TRBJ1-4, with unresolved D. The CDR3 runs to 12 residues. V was shortened by 7 bases and J by 5 bases, with 8 bases between the two germline ends. Germline CDR1 and CDR2: LNHDA and SQIVND (reference sequence). In nucleotides, the CDR3 is TGTGCCAGTAAGGGAGCGAATGAAAAACTGTTTTTT. Residues: CASKGANEKLFF.

J is TRBJ2-3 and V is TRBV12-3 or TRBV12-4, with 12 positions matching TRBD1. The CDR3 has 16 amino acids. The V segment lost 6 bases and the J segment 5 bases; nucleotides outside the gene matches: 9. In nucleotides, the CDR3 is TGTGCCAGCAGCCCGTGGGACAGGGGGCCGGTAGATACGCAGTATTTT. Protein sequence: CASSPWDRGPVDTQYF.

This clonotype was seen a few times. Sequence at one end of the junction differs from germline and may be a read error. The chain is built from TRBV3-1 and TRBJ2-7; 8 bases fit TRBD2. Germline V gives CDR1 LGHDT, CDR2 YNNKEL (reference sequence). This CDR3 is 15 amino acids long. CDR3 nucleotide sequence: TGTGCTAGCAGCCAAACCTTAGCGGGACAAGACGAGCAGTACTTC. This gives the protein CASSQTLAGQDEQYF.

This clonotype was detected only a few times. The chain is built from TRBV5-1 and TRBJ2-7; D not resolved. Germline V gene sequence: CDR1 SGHRS, CDR2 YFSETQ. CDR3 length equals 13 residues. V lost 2 bases and J 5 bases, leaving 11 bases between the germline ends. This chain's CDR3 is CASSFTKVHEQYF. The DNA for the CDR3 is TGCGCCAGCAGCTTCACCAAAGTCCACGAGCAGTACTTC.